One sample yielded the 7 T cell receptor beta chains listed below, sequenced in a study of T cells expressing NK-cell markers. TCRdb re-analyzed the 5' RACE reads; it lists each CDR3 protein once, without DNA. The sample has 400,000 to 550,000 distinct CDR3 sequences. Sequencing used blood T cells: a sorted CD56 or NKG2C T cell subset, CD4+ or CD8+ T cells, or bulk PBMC T cells (not recorded which). These receptors originate from a woman aged 18 to 75 in good health.

The CDR3 spells CASSLPRDRDTSSYNSPLHF. This sequence joins TRBV5-6 and TRBJ1-6; TCRdb reports TRBD1, a call that lacks DNA to check it against. This CDR3 is built from 20 residues. Germline CDR1 is SGHDT and CDR2 is YYEEEE.

The chain combines TRBV27 with TRBJ2-7; TCRdb selects TRBD1, and the lack of DNA leaves this call unchecked. The CDR3 has 16 amino acids. From germline, CDR1 is MNHEY and CDR2 SMNVEV (reference sequence). The CDR3 sequence is CASSSWTGSLPYEQYF.

The chain has TRBV6-1 and TRBJ2-7; TCRdb outputs TRBD1, but without DNA this stays unchecked. The CDR3 spans 15 residues. Looked up from germline, CDR1 is MNHNS and CDR2 is SASEGT. The CDR3 loop is CASSRGTGGAYEQYF.

CDR3 protein: CASSAPPSPLHF. The chain uses TRBV27 and TRBJ1-6. CDR3 size: 12 residues. CDR1 and CDR2 from the germline V gene are MNHEY and SMNVEV (reference sequence).

The chain uses TRBV28 and TRBJ2-7. Looked up from germline, CDR1 is MDHEN and CDR2 is SYDVKM. CDR3 length: 14 amino acids. The CDR3 is CASSPSGRTYEQYF.

This sequence joins TRBV12-3 or TRBV12-4 and TRBJ2-7; TCRdb selects TRBD2, and the lack of DNA leaves this call unchecked. CDR3 length: 18 residues. CDR3 region: CASSLDRPSSGSGYEQYF.

The gene calls are TRBV21-1 and TRBJ2-3; as DNA is missing, the TRBD1 call by TCRdb cannot be tested. TRBV21-1 is a listed pseudogene. The CDR3 runs 19 residues. This CDR3 is CASSPLQRTRGRIGDTQYF.